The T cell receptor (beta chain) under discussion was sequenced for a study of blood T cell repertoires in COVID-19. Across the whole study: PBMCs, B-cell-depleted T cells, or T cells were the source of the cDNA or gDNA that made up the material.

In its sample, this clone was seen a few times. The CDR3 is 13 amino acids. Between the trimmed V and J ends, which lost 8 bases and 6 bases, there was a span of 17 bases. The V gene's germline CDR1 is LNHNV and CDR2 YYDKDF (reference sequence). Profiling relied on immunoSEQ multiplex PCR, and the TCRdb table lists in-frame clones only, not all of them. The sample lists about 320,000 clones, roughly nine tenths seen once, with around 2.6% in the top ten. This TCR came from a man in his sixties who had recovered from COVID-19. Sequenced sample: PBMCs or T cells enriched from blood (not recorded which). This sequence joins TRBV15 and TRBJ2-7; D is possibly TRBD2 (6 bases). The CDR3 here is CATEGPSGVEQYF. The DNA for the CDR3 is TGTGCCACCGAAGGACCTTCGGGGGTCGAGCAGTACTTC.